The 32 T cell receptor beta chains presented below share a single source sample, sequenced in a study of metastatic and nonmetastatic thyroid tumors. TCRdb re-clonotyped the PCR reads through MiXCR. The table has roughly 59,000 clones, roughly 15% seen once; the top ten hold less than 9.5%. Nobody among the patients had been given any treatment before thyroid surgery. Specimen: blood. Receptors were obtained from a male donor with papillary thyroid cancer or a benign thyroid nodule (not recorded which). Some clones in this sample may be carry-over from other donors' samples.

A word on this clone: A clone one base away is much larger, so this may be a read error. This rearrangement joins TRBV6-6 to TRBJ2-1; D unresolved. The CDR3 totals 13 residues. Trimming took off 2 bases at V and 6 bases at J, with 8 bases between the two ends. CDR1 is MNHNY, CDR2 SVGAGI, per germline (reference sequence). Here the CDR3 DNA reads TGTGCCAGCAGTTACCAAGGAGTCAATGAGCAGTTCTTC. Residues: CASSYQGVNEQFF.

This clone has a single count. The chain has TRBV11-2 and TRBJ2-1; TRBD2 might be the D (5 bases). The CDR3 loop spans 15 amino acids. Trimming removed 2 bases at V and 9 bases at J, with 17 bases between. The germline gives CDR1 SGHAT, CDR2 FQNNGV. In DNA form, the CDR3 reads TGTGCCAGCAGCTTAAAAGGTACTAGTTTGTTTGAGCAGTTCTTC. It specifies CASSLKGTSLFEQFF.

A word on this clone: A read error is possible here, since a much larger clone lies one base away. The J gene is TRBJ2-5, the V gene TRBV10-3; weak D call: TRBD1 (5 bases). Germline V gene data show CDR1 as ENHRY and CDR2 as SYGVKD. This CDR3 spans 14 amino acids. The V gene lost 0 bases and the J gene lost 4 bases, with 9 bases spanning the gap. The CDR3 DNA reads as TGTGCCATCAGTGAGTCGACCAGGGTAGAGACCCAGTACTTC. Protein: CAISESTRVETQYF.

This clone has a count of ten or more. The chain recombines TRBV5-4 with TRBJ1-2, with TRBD1 as a possible D gene (6 bases). CDR1 and CDR2 from the germline V gene are SGHNT and YYREEE (reference sequence). V lost 3 bases and J lost 6, with 9 bases in between. The length of the CDR3 is 12 residues. The chain's CDR3 is CASSWTDDGYTF. The DNA of the CDR3 is TGTGCCAGCAGCTGGACAGACGATGGCTACACCTTC.

This clone appeared many times. The gene calls are TRBV6-1 and TRBJ2-1, with 9 bases identical to TRBD2. Germline values: CDR1 MNHNS, CDR2 SASEGT. Trimming removed 7 bases from V and 2 bases from J; junction bases left unmatched: 6. This CDR3 spans 15 amino acids. As DNA, the CDR3 is TGTGCCAGCAAAGGTAGCGGGAGAACCTACAATGAGCAGTTCTTC. It is translated as CASKGSGRTYNEQFF.

There are many counts of this clone. The rearrangement links TRBV27 to TRBJ1-5; D is ambiguous. The germline gives CDR1 MNHEY, CDR2 SMNVEV (reference sequence). This CDR3 is 13 amino acids long. The ends were cut back, 8 bases at V and 2 bases at J, with 10 bases in the middle. CDR3 DNA: TGTGCCAGCGGACGGAGGGGCAATCAGCCCCAGCATTTT. Residues: CASGRRGNQPQHF.

Many counts were recorded for this clone. The V gene is TRBV6-4, the J gene TRBJ1-2; 7 bases map to TRBD1. Looked up from germline, CDR1 is MRHNA and CDR2 is SNTAGT. The CDR3 covers 13 residues. V dropped 5 bases and J dropped 5; count of bases not matched to a gene: 5. CDR3 sequence reads: CASSPSGQYGYTF. Here the CDR3 DNA reads TGTGCCAGCAGTCCCTCGGGACAGTATGGCTACACCTTC.

This clone was counted at least ten times. The chain has TRBV5-8 and TRBJ1-4; the D gene is possibly TRBD1 (6 bases). Per the germline V gene, CDR1 is SGHTS and CDR2 is YDEGEE. The V gene lost 7 bases and the J gene lost 4 bases, with 20 bases spanning the gap. This CDR3 has 16 residues. The CDR3 DNA follows: TGTGCCAGCGGCAAACAGGGCCGGTCCCTTAATGAAAAACTGTTTTTT. It codes for CASGKQGRSLNEKLFF.

This clone showed up just a few times. A much larger clone lies a single base off, so this may be a read error. The sample has other DNA sequences that encode this CDR3 too. The chain couples TRBV24-1 to TRBJ2-5, with 7 bases that match TRBD2. CDR1 KGHDR and CDR2 SFDVKD come from the germline V gene. This CDR3 has 13 residues. The CDR3 DNA reads as TGTGCCACCAGGGAGGCGGGAGAAGAGACACAGTACTTC. Residues: CATREAGEETQYF.

The sample holds many counts of this clone. V is TRBV7-3 and J is TRBJ2-1; 12 bases line up with TRBD2. Losses at the gene ends were 0 bases for V and 3 bases for J; bases not matched to a gene: 3. CDR1 is SGHTA and CDR2 is FQGTGA in the germline V gene. This CDR3 has 17 amino acids. The CDR3 DNA reads as TGTGCCAGCAGCTTAACGGGACTAGCGGGCCTCTACAATGAGCAGTTCTTC. It is translated as CASSLTGLAGLYNEQFF.

The chain employs TRBV20-1 and TRBJ2-1; 10 positions agree with TRBD2. CDR3 size: 23 residues. Germline V CDR1 and CDR2: DFQATT, SNEGSKA (reference sequence). Trimming cost V 0 bases and J 0 bases; bases outside gene matches: 23. The CDR3 nucleotides are TGCAGTGCTAGAGATTGGGGGTTAACCACTGGACTAGCGGCCACAAGCTCCTACAATGAGCAGTTCTTC. This gives the protein CSARDWGLTTGLAATSSYNEQFF.

This clone was seen a handful of times. Compared with germline, one end of the junction differs, possibly owing to a read error. The rearrangement links TRBV28 to TRBJ2-2; weak D call: TRBD1 (6 bases). The CDR3 is 15 residues long. Germline V gives CDR1 MDHEN, CDR2 SYDVKM. The CDR3 DNA is TGTGCCAGCATTTCCAACAGGGACGACACAGGGGAGCTGTTTTTT. Translation gives CASISNRDDTGELFF.

The chain links TRBV10-1 to TRBJ2-7; 7 bases line up with TRBD1. The germline V gene encodes CDR1 WNHNN and CDR2 SYGVQD (reference sequence). The trim removed 5 bases at V and 13 bases at J, leaving 11 bases unmatched. The CDR3 runs to 12 residues. CDR3 coding DNA: TGCGCCAGCAGTTCCGGGACAGTGGCCACTTACGTC. It encodes CASSSGTVATYV.

This clone has ten or more counts. This sequence joins TRBV18 and TRBJ2-1, with TRBD2 matching 10 bases. Germline CDR1 KGHSH, CDR2 LQKENI. V trimming: 2 bases; J trimming: 6 bases; junction bases outside the gene matches: 4. This CDR3 has 15 residues. CDR3 sequence: CASSPTSGTTNEQFF. Written as DNA, the CDR3 is TGTGCCAGCTCACCAACTAGCGGGACCACCAATGAGCAGTTCTTC.

At least ten counts were recorded for this clone. The V and J genes are TRBV20-1 and TRBJ2-6; D gene ambiguous. CDR3 length: 16 amino acids. CDR1 is DFQATT and CDR2 is SNEGSKA in the germline V gene (reference sequence). Trimming pared 0 bases from V and 4 bases from J, leaving 13 bases between. For the CDR3, the DNA is TGCAGTGCTAGAGATTCCGGGCGTCTCGGGGCCAACGTCCTGACTTTC. As protein: CSARDSGRLGANVLTF.

In the case of this clone: Given a much more abundant clone one base away, this may be a read error. The J gene is TRBJ1-1, the V gene TRBV9; the D is unclear. Germline CDR1 is SGDLS and CDR2 is YYNGEE. V lost 3 bases to trimming and J lost 6 bases, with 18 bases between them. The CDR3 sequence is 15 residues long. The CDR3, as DNA: TGTGCCAGCAGCGGACCCGCAGGCCCCGGGTCTGAAGCTTTCTTT. Amino acids: CASSGPAGPGSEAFF.

This clone was picked up many times. The chain uses TRBV7-3 and TRBJ1-1; D ambiguous. Germline V lookup: CDR1 SGHTA, CDR2 FQGTGA. V was pared by 2 bases and J by 1 base, with 5 bases between. CDR3 length: 13 amino acids. DNA for the CDR3: TGTGCCAGCAGCTTACATCCGAACACTGAAGCTTTCTTT. Residues: CASSLHPNTEAFF.

The V and J genes are TRBV5-1 and TRBJ2-7; 7 nucleotides line up with TRBD1. The V gene's germline CDR1 is SGHRS and CDR2 YFSETQ. This CDR3 has 19 amino acids. CDR3 sequence (DNA): TGCGCCAGCAGCCAGGCGACAGGGCTAATTTTCCAGGTAACCTACGAGCATTACGTC. Its protein is CASSQATGLIFQVTYEHYV.

This clone was detected a few times. Since a much larger clone is just one base distant, this may be a read error. This sequence joins TRBV5-1 and TRBJ2-5; maybe TRBD1 (5 bases). Per germline, CDR1 SGHRS and CDR2 YFSETQ. Trimming shortened V by 3 bases and J by 4 bases, and 10 bases separated the two germline ends. The CDR3 has 13 amino acids. The CDR3 is CASSWTWLETQYF. In DNA, the CDR3 is TGCGCCAGCAGCTGGACATGGCTAGAGACCCAGTACTTC.

At least ten counts were recorded for this clone. The chain couples TRBV20-1 to TRBJ2-1; 10 bases map to TRBD2. The length of the CDR3 is 14 residues. Germline V lookup: CDR1 DFQATT, CDR2 SNEGSKA (reference sequence). J lost 4 bases, V lost 6 bases, and 6 bases had no gene match. The CDR3 sequence: CSAETSGSYNEQFF. CDR3 DNA sequence: TGCAGTGCCGAGACTAGCGGGTCATACAATGAGCAGTTCTTC.

This clone occurred a few times. A read error may account for a junction end that differs from germline. The chain uses TRBV14 and TRBJ2-5; 7 positions agree with TRBD2. This CDR3 spans 13 amino acids. Germline lookup yields CDR1 SGHDN and CDR2 FVKESK. CDR3: CAGSQGLPRAQYF. In DNA, the CDR3 is TGTGCCGGCAGCCAGGGACTACCTAGGGCCCAGTACTTC.

This clone has ten or more counts. V and J are TRBV5-4 and TRBJ2-7; D is unclear. The length of the CDR3 is 11 residues. Germline-derived CDR1 and CDR2 are SGHNT and YYREEE (reference sequence). The V end was cut by 7 bases, the J end by 4 bases, with 9 bases between. The CDR3 DNA reads TGTGCCAGCGTTGGCCTGTACGAGCAGTACGTC. Translating it yields CASVGLYEQYV.

This clone appeared many times. This chain links TRBV27 with TRBJ2-3; D gene unclear. V was shortened by 0 bases and J by 2 bases, with 6 bases between the two germline ends. Germline CDR1 and CDR2: MNHEY and SMNVEV (reference sequence). CDR3 length: 14 residues. DNA for the CDR3: TGTGCCAGCAGTTTATCGGGATCCACAGATACGCAGTATTTT. Translated, it gives CASSLSGSTDTQYF.

This clone was recorded many times. J is TRBJ2-7 and V is TRBV7-7; TRBD1 aligns across 9 bases. CDR1 and CDR2 from the germline V gene are SSHAT and FNYEAQ (reference sequence). The CDR3 loop spans 17 amino acids. The CDR3 reads CASSLAGGQGKPYEQYV. CDR3 DNA sequence: TGTGCTAGCAGCTTAGCCGGGGGACAGGGAAAACCCTACGAGCAGTACGTC.

This clone was seen at least ten times. The same CDR3 also results from other DNA sequences found in this sample. V usage is TRBV6-1 and J usage is TRBJ2-2; D gene uncertain. The V gene's germline CDR1 is MNHNS and CDR2 SASEGT. The CDR3 spans 17 residues. Trimming took off 11 bases at V and 0 bases at J, with 22 bases between the two ends. CDR3 residues: CAGQKLVGSPNTGELFF. In DNA form, the CDR3 reads TGTGCCGGCCAGAAGTTGGTCGGGTCCCCGAACACCGGGGAGCTGTTTTTT.

This clone came up many times. This sequence joins TRBV5-4 and TRBJ1-6, with TRBD1 identical over 7 bases. The V segment lost 2 bases and the J segment 10 bases; nucleotides outside the gene matches: 9. Germline CDR1 is SGHNT and CDR2 is YYREEE (reference sequence). This CDR3 is 15 amino acids long. The CDR3 DNA follows: TGTGCCAGCAGCTTTCACGACAGGGCCCTCTCACCCCTCCACTTT. This encodes CASSFHDRALSPLHF.

This clone was counted many times. This rearrangement joins TRBV5-5 to TRBJ1-2, with a tentative D call TRBD1 (6 bases). Trimming left V 0 bases short and J 13 bases short, with 13 bases between. The CDR3 sequence is 12 residues long. The germline V gene has CDR1 SGHKS and CDR2 YYEKEE (reference sequence). The DNA of the CDR3 is TGTGCCAGCAGCTTGGGGACAGTGAATTTCACCTTC. This gives the protein CASSLGTVNFTF.

This chain connects TRBV6-1 to TRBJ2-3; no definite D call. V was cut by 5 bases and J by 0 bases, with 9 bases left in between. The CDR3 is made up of 14 amino acids. Per germline, CDR1 MNHNS and CDR2 SASEGT. The CDR3 DNA reads TGTGCCAGCAGTCCTACCCTAAGCACAGATACGCAGTATTTT. It is translated as CASSPTLSTDTQYF.

This clone was observed many times. The rearrangement joins TRBV2 to TRBJ1-4; 10 nucleotides agree with TRBD1. J gave up 8 bases and V 6 bases, and 9 bases lay outside the gene matches. In germline, CDR1 is SNHLY, CDR2 FYNNEI. This CDR3 is built from 15 residues. The CDR3 sequence is CASRGTGASGEKLFF. The CDR3 DNA follows: TGTGCCAGCAGGGGGACAGGGGCGAGTGGCGAAAAACTGTTTTTT.

This clone was seen many times. This may be a read error, as it is one base from a much larger clone. The CDR3 loop is CNVSRGNPNSPLHF. For the CDR3, the DNA is TGCAATGTCTCGAGGGGTAATCCCAATTCACCCCTCCACTTT. This chain links TRBV20-1 with TRBJ1-6, with D maybe TRBD1 (5 bases). Germline lookup yields CDR1 DFQATT and CDR2 SNEGSKA (reference sequence). This CDR3 contains 14 residues.

The chain has TRBV7-3 and TRBJ2-1; 7 nucleotides match TRBD2. Germline CDR1 is SGHTA and CDR2 is FQGTGA. V shed 2 bases and J 1 base; nucleotides not matched to a gene: 2. This CDR3 is 15 amino acids long. The CDR3 protein is CASSLGRGSYNEQFF. The CDR3 DNA reads TGTGCCAGCAGCTTAGGGAGGGGTTCCTACAATGAGCAGTTCTTC.

This clone was observed a handful of times. The chain employs TRBV6-4 and TRBJ1-2; D gene ambiguous. The V gene lost 6 bases and the J gene lost 5 bases, with 16 bases spanning the gap. The CDR3 length is 14 residues. Per germline, CDR1 MRHNA and CDR2 SNTAGT. The CDR3 here is CASSPGTTQYGYTF. The CDR3 DNA follows: TGTGCCAGCAGCCCCGGCACGACCCAGTATGGCTACACCTTC.